This is a list of T cell receptor beta chains from one sample in a study of cytomegalovirus exposure and HLA in healthy donors. The repertoire was sequenced with immunoSEQ multiplex PCR; TCRdb's copy has only in-frame clones and lacks some. This table holds 150,000 to 200,000 clones. Sequencing was carried out using PBMCs. These receptors were collected from a boy between 5 and 17 years old in good health and CMV-seronegative. Each CDR3 is given with its conserved first and last residue. The order of the fields is V gene, D gene, J gene, CDR3 DNA, CDR3 protein. D genes are given only for firm matches.

v_gene: TRBV19; d_gene: TRBD1; j_gene: TRBJ1-3; CDR3nt: TGTGCCAGTATCTCCGGGACAGGGGTAGGAAACACCATATATTTT; CDR3aa: CASISGTGVGNTIYF
v_gene: TRBV6-4; d_gene: TRBD2; j_gene: TRBJ2-3; CDR3nt: TGTGCCAGCAGTGCGGTAGCGGGGGGCACAGATACGCAGTATTTT; CDR3aa: CASSAVAGGTDTQYF
v_gene: TRBV7-9; d_gene: NA; j_gene: TRBJ1-4; CDR3nt: TGTGCCAGCTCGAATGAGCAGGGTGGTGAAAAACTGTTTTTT; CDR3aa: CASSNEQGGEKLFF
v_gene: TRBV7-9; d_gene: TRBD2; j_gene: TRBJ2-1; CDR3nt: TGTGCCAGCAGCGAAAGAGCGGGGATGAATGAGCAGTTCTTC; CDR3aa: CASSERAGMNEQFF
v_gene: TRBV11-3; d_gene: NA; j_gene: TRBJ2-5; CDR3nt: TGTGCCAGCAGCCCTGGGGGGAGTCGAGAGACCCAGTACTTC; CDR3aa: CASSPGGSRETQYF
v_gene: TRBV29-1; d_gene: TRBD1; j_gene: TRBJ1-2; CDR3nt: TGCAGCACAGGGGTTATAGATGGCTACACCTTC; CDR3aa: CSTGVIDGYTF
v_gene: TRBV9; d_gene: NA; j_gene: TRBJ2-3; CDR3nt: TGTGCCAGCAGCTCCCCAGGAGATACGCAGTATTTT; CDR3aa: CASSSPGDTQYF
v_gene: TRBV9; d_gene: TRBD2; j_gene: TRBJ2-1; CDR3nt: TGTGCCAGCAGCGTACCTCTAGCGGGGGGGCCCAATGAGCAGTTCTTC; CDR3aa: CASSVPLAGGPNEQFF
v_gene: TRBV9; d_gene: NA; j_gene: TRBJ2-5; CDR3nt: TGTGCCAGCAGCGTAGGTGGGCGGGGATCCCAAGAGACCCAGTACTTC; CDR3aa: CASSVGGRGSQETQYF
v_gene: TRBV27; d_gene: NA; j_gene: TRBJ1-3; CDR3nt: TGTGCCAGCAGGCCGTATCAGGGGGGAAACACCATATATTTT; CDR3aa: CASRPYQGGNTIYF
v_gene: TRBV5-1; d_gene: NA; j_gene: TRBJ2-7; CDR3nt: TGCGCCAGCAGCTTGGACAGGGTCCACGAGCAGTACTTC; CDR3aa: CASSLDRVHEQYF
v_gene: TRBV27; d_gene: TRBD1; j_gene: TRBJ2-6; CDR3nt: TGTGCCAGCGTAACTTTACAGGGGGGCGGGGCCAACGTCCTGACTTTC; CDR3aa: CASVTLQGGGANVLTF
v_gene: TRBV27; d_gene: NA; j_gene: TRBJ1-2; CDR3nt: TGTGCCAGCAGTACCACCCACAGGGCTGCTAGTTATGGCTACACCTTC; CDR3aa: CASSTTHRAASYGYTF
v_gene: TRBV5-1; d_gene: NA; j_gene: TRBJ2-5; CDR3nt: TGCGCCAGCAGCTTGGTAACTAGCAGGTACCAAGAGACCCAGTACTTC; CDR3aa: CASSLVTSRYQETQYF
v_gene: TRBV11-2; d_gene: NA; j_gene: TRBJ2-7; CDR3nt: TGTGCCAGCAGCTTTTCTAACGAGCAGTACTTC; CDR3aa: CASSFSNEQYF
v_gene: TRBV4-1; d_gene: NA; j_gene: TRBJ2-7; CDR3nt: TGCGCCAGCAGCCATCCCTCGTACGAGCAGTACTTC; CDR3aa: CASSHPSYEQYF
v_gene: TRBV19; d_gene: TRBD1; j_gene: TRBJ1-2; CDR3nt: TGTGCCAGCGGACAGGATGGCTACACCTTC; CDR3aa: CASGQDGYTF
v_gene: TRBV6-1; d_gene: TRBD1; j_gene: TRBJ1-6; CDR3nt: TGTGCCAGCAGCCGGGACAGGACATCACCCCTCCACTTT; CDR3aa: CASSRDRTSPLHF
v_gene: TRBV6-5; d_gene: NA; j_gene: TRBJ1-2; CDR3nt: TGTGCCAGCAGTTACTCGTTCGCAGGGGTCGGCTACACCTTC; CDR3aa: CASSYSFAGVGYTF
v_gene: TRBV29-1; d_gene: TRBD1; j_gene: TRBJ2-3; CDR3nt: TGCAGCGTTGAGGACAGGGGGCGCAAGACAGATACGCAGTATTTT; CDR3aa: CSVEDRGRKTDTQYF
v_gene: TRBV30; d_gene: TRBD1; j_gene: TRBJ1-5; CDR3nt: TGTGCCTGGACGGACAGGGAATTTGGTATCCTAAGCAATCAGCCCCAGCATTTT; CDR3aa: CAWTDREFGILSNQPQHF
v_gene: TRBV18; d_gene: NA; j_gene: TRBJ2-7; CDR3nt: TGTGCCAGCTCACCCCGGCTTTTGAACAGGGAGGGACTCTGGGACTTC; CDR3aa: CASSPRLLNREGLWDF
v_gene: TRBV2; d_gene: TRBD1; j_gene: TRBJ2-7; CDR3nt: TGTGCCAGCAGAATGACAGGGAACGAGCAGTACTTC; CDR3aa: CASRMTGNEQYF
v_gene: TRBV4-2; d_gene: NA; j_gene: TRBJ2-7; CDR3nt: TGTGCCAGCAGCCAAGACTACGCGGCGAACTCCTACGAGCAGTACTTC; CDR3aa: CASSQDYAANSYEQYF
v_gene: TRBV2; d_gene: TRBD1; j_gene: TRBJ2-7; CDR3nt: TGTGCCAGCAGGTACCCGGGACAGGGGCCCCACGAGCAGTACTTC; CDR3aa: CASRYPGQGPHEQYF
v_gene: TRBV14; d_gene: TRBD2; j_gene: TRBJ2-3; CDR3nt: TGTGCCAGCAGCCGCGTTGGGAGCGGGGCCCCCACAGATACGCAGTATTTT; CDR3aa: CASSRVGSGAPTDTQYF
v_gene: TRBV4-1; d_gene: TRBD2; j_gene: TRBJ2-5; CDR3nt: TGCGCCAGCAGCCGGTCGGGGGGGGCCGGGGAGACCCAGTACTTC; CDR3aa: CASSRSGGAGETQYF
v_gene: TRBV4-2; d_gene: NA; j_gene: TRBJ1-3; CDR3nt: TGTGCCAGCAGCCAAGATCCGAGTACCTCTGGAAACACCATATATTTT; CDR3aa: CASSQDPSTSGNTIYF
v_gene: TRBV7-2; d_gene: TRBD2; j_gene: TRBJ2-7; CDR3nt: TGTGCCAGCGGTCGCAGCGGGGGTTTGTCCTACGAGCAGTACTTC; CDR3aa: CASGRSGGLSYEQYF
v_gene: TRBV7-9; d_gene: NA; j_gene: TRBJ1-2; CDR3nt: TGTGCCAGCAGCTTTAACAGGGCCTATGGCTACACCTTC; CDR3aa: CASSFNRAYGYTF
v_gene: TRBV7-8; d_gene: NA; j_gene: TRBJ1-1; CDR3nt: TGTGCCAGCAGCCCGCGGACAAGGCAACTCGATGCTTTCTTT; CDR3aa: CASSPRTRQLDAFF
v_gene: TRBV2; d_gene: NA; j_gene: TRBJ2-2; CDR3nt: TGTGCCAGCAGCCACCCCTTGAGGACCGGGGAGCTGTTTTTT; CDR3aa: CASSHPLRTGELFF
v_gene: TRBV29-1; d_gene: TRBD1; j_gene: TRBJ2-1; CDR3nt: TGCAGCGGAACAGGGGGGACAATTCTTGAGCAGTTCTTC; CDR3aa: CSGTGGTILEQFF
v_gene: TRBV7-2; d_gene: NA; j_gene: TRBJ2-5; CDR3nt: TGTGCCAGCAGCTTAGGTCTCCTAGCTTCGAACCAAGAGACCCAGTACTTC; CDR3aa: CASSLGLLASNQETQYF
v_gene: TRBV29-1; d_gene: NA; j_gene: TRBJ2-7; CDR3nt: TGCAGCGTTGTATTAACCTACGAGCAGTACTTC; CDR3aa: CSVVLTYEQYF
v_gene: TRBV6-5; d_gene: NA; j_gene: TRBJ1-2; CDR3nt: TGTGCCAGCAGTTACAGAGTAGGAGGGGGAGGGTATGGCTACACCTTC; CDR3aa: CASSYRVGGGGYGYTF
v_gene: TRBV6-6; d_gene: NA; j_gene: TRBJ2-7; CDR3nt: TGTGCCAGCGGTAACACATACTACGAGCAGTACTTC; CDR3aa: CASGNTYYEQYF
v_gene: TRBV7-9; d_gene: NA; j_gene: TRBJ2-1; CDR3nt: TGTGCCAGCAGCTTGCCCCAGGCCATCTCTTTCCAGTTCTTC; CDR3aa: CASSLPQAISFQFF
v_gene: TRBV6-1; d_gene: NA; j_gene: TRBJ2-7; CDR3nt: TGTGCCAGCAGTAACAAGTACGAGCAGTACTTC; CDR3aa: CASSNKYEQYF
v_gene: TRBV10-3; d_gene: NA; j_gene: TRBJ1-2; CDR3nt: TGTGCCATCAGTGAGTCGAGTTGGGCAGCGGGGAACTATGGCTACACCTTC; CDR3aa: CAISESSWAAGNYGYTF
v_gene: TRBV7-6; d_gene: NA; j_gene: TRBJ1-2; CDR3nt: TGTGCCAGCAGCTTTCGCGGGTTCCAGGACTATGGCTACACCTTC; CDR3aa: CASSFRGFQDYGYTF
v_gene: TRBV11-3; d_gene: NA; j_gene: TRBJ2-1; CDR3nt: TGTGCCAGCAGCTTAGGTTATGGGGGGAGCTCCTACAATGAGCAGTTCTTC; CDR3aa: CASSLGYGGSSYNEQFF
v_gene: TRBV7-9; d_gene: TRBD1; j_gene: TRBJ1-1; CDR3nt: TGTGCCAGCAGCTCGGGACAGGGTGGGGTATGGAACACTGAAGCTTTCTTT; CDR3aa: CASSSGQGGVWNTEAFF
v_gene: TRBV5-4; d_gene: NA; j_gene: TRBJ2-5; CDR3nt: TGTGCCAGCAGCTTGAGGCAGGGCGATTGGGAGACCCAGTACTTC; CDR3aa: CASSLRQGDWETQYF
v_gene: TRBV7-6; d_gene: TRBD2; j_gene: TRBJ2-3; CDR3nt: TGTGCCAGCAGCTTGGGCGGGGGGGCAGATACGCAGTATTTT; CDR3aa: CASSLGGGADTQYF
v_gene: TRBV4-2; d_gene: TRBD2; j_gene: TRBJ2-1; CDR3nt: TGTGCCAGCAGCCGGACGGGAAGGGGACTAGCGGGGGGGCCGGTACACAATGAGCAGTTCTTC; CDR3aa: CASSRTGRGLAGGPVHNEQFF
v_gene: TRBV15; d_gene: NA; j_gene: TRBJ1-4; CDR3nt: TGTGCCACCAGTACAACTAATGAAAAACTGTTTTTT; CDR3aa: CATSTTNEKLFF
v_gene: TRBV4-1; d_gene: TRBD1; j_gene: TRBJ2-7; CDR3nt: TGCGCCAGCAGCCAGCCGGGACAGGGCTACGAGCAGTACTTC; CDR3aa: CASSQPGQGYEQYF
v_gene: TRBV5-1; d_gene: NA; j_gene: TRBJ1-2; CDR3nt: TGCGCCAGCAGCTTGGGGGGACAAGCTAACTATGGCTACACCTTC; CDR3aa: CASSLGGQANYGYTF
v_gene: TRBV5-1; d_gene: TRBD1; j_gene: TRBJ2-1; CDR3nt: TGCGCCAGCAGCCTCGGACAGGGACGATTCGATGAGCAGTTCTTC; CDR3aa: CASSLGQGRFDEQFF
v_gene: TRBV2; d_gene: NA; j_gene: TRBJ1-1; CDR3nt: TGTGCCAGCAGTGAAGTCCGGGACACTGAAGCTTTCTTT; CDR3aa: CASSEVRDTEAFF